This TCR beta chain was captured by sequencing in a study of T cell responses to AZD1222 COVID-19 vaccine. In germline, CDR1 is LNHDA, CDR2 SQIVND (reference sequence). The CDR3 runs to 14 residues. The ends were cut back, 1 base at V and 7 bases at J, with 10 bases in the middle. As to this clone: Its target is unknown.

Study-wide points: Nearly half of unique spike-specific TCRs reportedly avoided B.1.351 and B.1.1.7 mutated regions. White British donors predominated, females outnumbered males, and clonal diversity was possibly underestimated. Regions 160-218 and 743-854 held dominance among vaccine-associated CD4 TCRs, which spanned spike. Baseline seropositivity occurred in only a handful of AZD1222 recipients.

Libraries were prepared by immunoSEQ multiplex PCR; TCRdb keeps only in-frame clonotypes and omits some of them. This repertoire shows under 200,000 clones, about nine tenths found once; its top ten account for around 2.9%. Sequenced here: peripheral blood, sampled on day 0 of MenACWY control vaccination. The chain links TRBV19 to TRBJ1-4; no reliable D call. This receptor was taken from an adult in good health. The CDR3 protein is CASSIGGPLEKLFF. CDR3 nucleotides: TGTGCCAGTAGTATAGGTGGACCTCTTGAAAAACTGTTTTTT.